This TCR beta chain was sequenced in a study of blood T cells in healthy people across ages. Whole-study results and caveats: The donors' CMV status was not determined, possibly confounding changes in expanded clonotypes. PBMCs that were unsorted prevented a conclusive naive versus antigen-experienced comparison.

Per germline, CDR1 LGHNA and CDR2 YNFKEQ. V lost 3 bases to trimming and J lost 7 bases; unmatched junction nucleotides: 16. This CDR3 is 18 amino acids long. Individuals who donated were healthy Caucasians from Russia aged 6 to 90. At least 6 million PBMCs were isolated per sample. About this clonotype itself: Its antigen remains unknown.

PCR was performed a second time for about 7 to 11 cycles using a sample-barcoded 5' primer and a J-beta primer mix. TCRdb called the 5' RACE reads again in MiXCR, with one record for every CDR3 protein. The sample carries around 850,000 distinct CDR3 sequences, about 36% recorded once. The receptor was derived from a man younger than 35 in good health. The chain couples TRBV4-2 to TRBJ2-7; the match to TRBD1 covers 12 bases. The sample consisted of blood. The CDR3 spells CASSQTATGTGGYNEQYF. CDR3 sequence (DNA): TGTGCCAGCAGCCAGACGGCGACCGGGACAGGGGGCTACAATGAGCAGTACTTC.